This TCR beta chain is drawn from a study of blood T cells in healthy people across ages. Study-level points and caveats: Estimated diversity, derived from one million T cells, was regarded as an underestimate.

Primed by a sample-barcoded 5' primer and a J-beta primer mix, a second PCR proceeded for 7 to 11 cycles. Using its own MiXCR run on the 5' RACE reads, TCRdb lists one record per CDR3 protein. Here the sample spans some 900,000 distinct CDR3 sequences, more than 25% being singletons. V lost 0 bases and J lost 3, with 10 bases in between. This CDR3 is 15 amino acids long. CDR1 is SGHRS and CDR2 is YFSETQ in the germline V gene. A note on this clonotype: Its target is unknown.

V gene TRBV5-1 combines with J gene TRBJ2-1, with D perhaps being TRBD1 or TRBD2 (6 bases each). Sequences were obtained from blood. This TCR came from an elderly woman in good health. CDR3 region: CASSLDGGLYNEQFF. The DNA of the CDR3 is TGCGCCAGCAGCTTGGACGGGGGCCTCTACAATGAGCAGTTCTTC.